Shown below are 16 T cell receptor beta chains from a single sample sequenced in a study of identical twins. One entry per CDR3 protein results from TCRdb running MiXCR on the 5' RACE reads. This sample has about 280,000 distinct CDR3 sequences, with 8% to 9% found just once. Another study also made use of these data, one on yellow fever vaccine responses in identical twins.

The material sequenced was memory (CD45RO+) T cells sorted from blood. The receptors were gathered from a woman aged 18-30 years in good health.

The sample holds a few counts of this clonotype. V is TRBV24-1 and J is TRBJ1-4; 11 positions match TRBD1. Per the germline V gene, CDR1 is KGHDR and CDR2 is SFDVKD. The ends lost 4 bases at V and 2 bases at J; junction bases unmatched: 2. CDR3 size: 16 residues. CDR3 DNA: TGTGCCACCAGTGAGGGACAGGGGGTGACTAATGAAAAACTGTTTTTT. Translated, it gives CATSEGQGVTNEKLFF.

This clonotype has a handful of counts. The chain employs TRBV5-1 and TRBJ2-1, with 7 bases identical to TRBD2. The CDR3 loop spans 15 amino acids. V shed 5 bases and J 10 bases; nucleotides not matched to a gene: 15. Germline assignment: CDR1 SGHRS and CDR2 YFSETQ. The CDR3 DNA sequence: TGCGCCAGCAGTCCCGGGGCTAGCGGAGGGGTGGAGCAGTTCTTC. Its protein is CASSPGASGGVEQFF.

This clonotype was seen many times. This sequence joins TRBV29-1 and TRBJ2-5; weak D call: TRBD1 (5 bases). Trimming took off 6 bases at V and 2 bases at J, with 13 bases between the two ends. The CDR3 runs 13 residues. The germline V gene has CDR1 SQVTM and CDR2 ANQGSEA. The CDR3 coding sequence is TGCAGCGTAGTCAACAGGAATCAAGAGACCCAGTACTTC. Translated: CSVVNRNQETQYF.

V and J are TRBV10-1 and TRBJ2-2; tentative D call: TRBD1 (6 bases). V was cut by 6 bases and J by 5 bases, with 19 bases left in between. Germline-derived CDR1 and CDR2 are WNHNN and SYGVQD (reference sequence). The CDR3 runs 16 residues. CDR3 in DNA: TGCGCCAGCAGGGAAAGACGAGGGGGTATAACCGGGGAGCTGTTTTTT. Translating it yields CASRERRGGITGELFF.

This clonotype was found a few times. The chain is built from TRBV2 and TRBJ1-1; no firm D call. The germline gives CDR1 SNHLY, CDR2 FYNNEI. V gave up 9 bases and J gave up 7 bases, with 9 bases separating them. CDR3 size: 10 residues. The CDR3 DNA follows: TGTGCCAGGCTGCGGGGTGAAGCTTTCTTT. Amino acid sequence: CARLRGEAFF.

The chain links TRBV13 to TRBJ1-5; D might be TRBD1 (5 bases). The germline gives CDR1 PRHDT, CDR2 FYEKMQ (reference sequence). Trimming took 0 bases from V and 4 from J, leaving 13 bases between them. The CDR3 is 16 amino acids. The CDR3 region has the DNA TGTGCCAGCAGCTTAGGCGCAAGGGGACGAAATCAGCCCCAGCATTTT. Protein product: CASSLGARGRNQPQHF.

This clonotype has at least ten counts. The CDR3 DNA is TGTGCCAGCAGCGCCTGGGGACTAGCGGGAGGGTCAAATGAGCAGTTCTTC. Protein sequence: CASSAWGLAGGSNEQFF. The rearrangement joins TRBV9 to TRBJ2-1, with 16 positions matching TRBD2. The CDR3 runs 17 residues. Germline V CDR1 and CDR2: SGDLS, YYNGEE. V lost 3 bases, J lost 7 bases, and 7 bases stayed unmatched.

V gene TRBV2 combines with J gene TRBJ2-1, with TRBD1 identical over 8 bases. The CDR3 length is 17 residues. The junction had 15 bases not matched to a gene; V was cut back by 6 bases and J by 5 bases. From germline, CDR1 is SNHLY and CDR2 FYNNEI. CDR3 amino acids: CASRKTLGQGANNEQFF. The CDR3 coding sequence is TGTGCCAGCAGAAAAACCCTAGGGCAGGGGGCAAACAATGAGCAGTTCTTC.

This clonotype was counted ten times or more. V gene TRBV5-1 combines with J gene TRBJ1-4; 7 bases line up with TRBD1. The CDR3 is 13 residues long. Germline V lookup: CDR1 SGHRS, CDR2 YFSETQ. V was clipped by 1 base and J by 8 bases; unmatched bases: 2. The CDR3, as DNA: TGCGCCAGCAGCTTGAGGGGACAGGAAAAACTGTTTTTT. Residues: CASSLRGQEKLFF.

The V call is TRBV3-1, the J call TRBJ2-3; D is undetermined. Deletions cut 4 bases from V and 2 bases from J, with 10 bases between. Germline V gives CDR1 LGHDT, CDR2 YNNKEL (reference sequence). There are 14 residues in the CDR3. CDR3 nucleotide sequence: TGTGCCAGCAGCCCCCATACTAACACAGATACGCAGTATTTT. Encoded protein: CASSPHTNTDTQYF.

In its sample, this clonotype was seen many times. V gene TRBV12-3 or TRBV12-4 combines with J gene TRBJ2-3; TRBD2 is a possible D gene (6 bases). The CDR3 has 14 residues. V gave up 5 bases and J gave up 1 base, with 10 bases separating them. For the CDR3, the DNA is TGTGCCAGCAGTGGGGACTTGGGCACAGATACGCAGTATTTT. Protein sequence: CASSGDLGTDTQYF.

This clonotype was counted only a few times. The chain links TRBV2 to TRBJ2-1, with a tentative D call TRBD2 (6 bases). The CDR3 covers 15 residues. The germline V and J ends were trimmed by 7 bases and 0 bases, with 13 bases remaining between them. Germline V CDR1 and CDR2: SNHLY, FYNNEI. CDR3 in DNA: TGTGCCAGCACCGAAAGCGGGTCCTCCTACAATGAGCAGTTCTTC. Translated: CASTESGSSYNEQFF.

This clonotype was counted once. This sequence joins TRBV2 and TRBJ2-2; tentative D call: TRBD1 (6 bases). Trimming left V 2 bases short and J 0 bases short, with 10 bases between. Germline V CDR1 and CDR2: SNHLY, FYNNEI. This CDR3 comprises 16 residues. The CDR3 region has the DNA TGTGCCAGCAGTGAACAGGGGCCTACGAACACCGGGGAGCTGTTTTTT. Residues: CASSEQGPTNTGELFF.

This clonotype was observed a handful of times. The chain carries TRBV27 and TRBJ2-3; D uncertain. Germline CDR1 and CDR2: MNHEY and SMNVEV (reference sequence). The CDR3 totals 14 residues. Trimming pared 6 bases from V and 1 base from J, leaving 11 bases between. The CDR3 bases are TGTGCCAGCAGCCGCCGGGCCCGCACAGATACGCAGTATTTT. Amino acids: CASSRRARTDTQYF.

CDR3 sequence reads: CATSDSTQLTQYF. CDR3 coding DNA: TGTGCCACCAGTGACTCGACACAACTCACGCAGTATTTT. The chain combines TRBV24-1 with TRBJ2-3; the D is unclear. Germline V gives CDR1 KGHDR, CDR2 SFDVKD. The CDR3 loop spans 13 amino acids. With 4 bases removed from V and 9 bases from J, the gap between germline ends came to 13 bases.

This clonotype has at least ten counts. The V call is TRBV2, the J call TRBJ1-1; D is possibly TRBD1 (6 bases). V lost 6 bases and J lost 1, with 21 bases in between. Looked up from germline, CDR1 is SNHLY and CDR2 is FYNNEI. The CDR3 totals 17 residues. Here the CDR3 DNA reads TGTGCCAGCAGCGATGTAGGGGGGCGATCAAAGAACACTGAAGCTTTCTTT. Protein product: CASSDVGGRSKNTEAFF.